The 12 T cell receptor beta chains reported below all come from one sample, sequenced in a study of OX40 agonist ivuxolimab in advanced cancers. TCRdb keeps only in-frame clones here, not all; method: immunoSEQ multiplex PCR. The sample holds under 15,000 clones, around 79% seen once. Material: CD4+ or CD8+ T cells sorted from blood, obtained in a trial of the OX40 agonist ivuxolimab. The source of these receptors is an adult with an advanced solid tumor such as melanoma, head and neck, liver or kidney cancer.

This chain connects TRBV29-1 to TRBJ2-7, with no clear D. Germline V lookup: CDR1 SQVTM, CDR2 ANQGSEA. The V end lost 3 bases, the J end lost 4 bases, and 7 bases lay between the germline ends. This CDR3 comprises 11 residues. The CDR3 loop is CSVDIRYEQYF. CDR3 bases: TGCAGCGTTGACATCCGTTACGAGCAGTACTTC.

The chain carries TRBV7-3 and TRBJ2-5; 9 nucleotides match TRBD2. This CDR3 spans 13 amino acids. The V gene end was trimmed by 5 bases and the J gene end by 3 bases; junction bases not matched to a gene: 1. Per germline, CDR1 SGHTA and CDR2 FQGTGA. This chain's CDR3 is CASSIAGEETQYF. The CDR3 DNA sequence: TGTGCCAGCAGCATAGCGGGAGAAGAGACCCAGTACTTC.

The gene calls are TRBV7-8 and TRBJ1-5; D ambiguous. Germline V CDR1 and CDR2: SGHVS, FQNEAQ. V lost 5 bases and J lost 7, with 18 bases in between. This CDR3 contains 15 residues. CDR3 nucleotides: TGTGCCAGCAGCATATTGGGTCTGTGGTACCAGCCCCAGCATTTT. This translates into CASSILGLWYQPQHF.

V usage is TRBV4-2 and J usage is TRBJ2-3; TRBD1 matches 7 bases. This CDR3 contains 15 residues. CDR1 is LGHNA, CDR2 YNFKEQ, per germline. V lost 4 bases and J lost 2; bases outside the gene matches: 6. The CDR3: CASSLGDSSTDTQYF. Here the CDR3 DNA reads TGTGCCAGCAGCCTCGGGGACAGTTCCACAGATACGCAGTATTTT.

The CDR3 DNA reads as TGTGCCAGCAGCTCCACAGGGGGCATTGCTGAAAAACTGTTTTTT. As protein: CASSSTGGIAEKLFF. The chain has TRBV11-2 and TRBJ1-4; 9 bases are a match to TRBD1. Germline-derived CDR1 and CDR2 are SGHAT and FQNNGV. The CDR3 extends over 15 amino acids. Trimming took 4 bases from V and 7 from J; bases not matched to a gene: 7.

The chain links TRBV27 to TRBJ1-1, with D maybe TRBD1 (5 bases). Trimming removed 0 bases at V and 7 bases at J, with 12 bases between. The CDR3 is made up of 14 amino acids. Germline V gives CDR1 MNHEY, CDR2 SMNVEV (reference sequence). The CDR3 region is CASSLSGEPLEAFF. As DNA, the CDR3 is TGTGCCAGCAGTTTATCGGGGGAACCGCTTGAAGCTTTCTTT.

The chain carries TRBV28 and TRBJ1-2, with a possible D match to TRBD1 (6 bases). The V end lost 2 bases, the J end lost 4 bases, and 14 bases lay between the germline ends. The CDR3 spans 15 residues. Germline CDR1 is MDHEN and CDR2 is SYDVKM. The DNA of the CDR3 is TGTGCCAGCAGTTTAGTTTTAGGGACAAGCTATGGCTACACCTTC. Translation gives CASSLVLGTSYGYTF.

The chain carries TRBV6-5 and TRBJ1-1, with D perhaps TRBD1 (6 bases). The length of the CDR3 is 13 residues. The V end lost 7 bases, the J end lost 5 bases, and 14 bases lay between the germline ends. The germline V gene encodes CDR1 MNHEY and CDR2 SVGAGI. This CDR3 reads CASKGGGRTEAFF. CDR3 coding DNA: TGTGCCAGCAAAGGGGGGGGGCGGACTGAAGCTTTCTTT.

The genes are TRBV19 and TRBJ2-2, with D uncertain. CDR1 LNHDA and CDR2 SQIVND come from the germline V gene (reference sequence). The CDR3 extends over 12 amino acids. The ends were cut back, 3 bases at V and 8 bases at J, with 7 bases in the middle. This chain's CDR3 is CASSIVGGELFF. The CDR3 DNA follows: TGTGCCAGTAGTATTGTAGGAGGGGAGCTGTTTTTT.

The chain couples TRBV15 to TRBJ1-1, with 8 bases lining up with TRBD1. This CDR3 is 16 amino acids long. Trimming cost V 0 bases and J 1 base; bases outside gene matches: 4. Germline CDR1 reads LNHNV; CDR2 reads YYDKDF (reference sequence). CDR3 protein: CATSREPGQENTEAFF. The CDR3 DNA is TGTGCCACCAGCAGAGAGCCGGGACAGGAGAACACTGAAGCTTTCTTT.

This chain connects TRBV6-5 to TRBJ2-7; the D gene could be TRBD1 or TRBD2 (5 bases each). Trimming cost V 0 bases and J 12 bases, with 9 bases left between them. The germline gives CDR1 MNHEY, CDR2 SVGAGI. The CDR3 extends over 11 amino acids. The CDR3 sequence: CASSYSGETYF. The CDR3 coding sequence is TGTGCCAGCAGTTACTCGGGGGAGACGTACTTC.

This rearrangement joins TRBV28 to TRBJ2-1; tentatively, D is TRBD2 (5 bases). Germline lookup yields CDR1 MDHEN and CDR2 SYDVKM. This CDR3 has 15 amino acids. V lost 5 bases and J lost 0, with 11 bases in between. CDR3 nucleotide sequence: TGTGCCAGCAGTACCGGCGGGCCCTCCTACAATGAGCAGTTCTTC. It is translated as CASSTGGPSYNEQFF.